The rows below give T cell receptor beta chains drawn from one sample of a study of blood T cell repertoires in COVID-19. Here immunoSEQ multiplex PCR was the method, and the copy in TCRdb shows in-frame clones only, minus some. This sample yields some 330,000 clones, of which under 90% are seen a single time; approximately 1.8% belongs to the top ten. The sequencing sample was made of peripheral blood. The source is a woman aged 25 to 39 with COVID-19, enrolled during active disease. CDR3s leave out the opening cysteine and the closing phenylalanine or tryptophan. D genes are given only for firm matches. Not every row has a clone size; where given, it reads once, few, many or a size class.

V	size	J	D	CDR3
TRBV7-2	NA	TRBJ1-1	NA	ASSLVPPGNTEAF
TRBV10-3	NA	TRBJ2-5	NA	AISGGPVESETQY
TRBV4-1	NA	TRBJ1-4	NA	ASSLLFATNEKLF
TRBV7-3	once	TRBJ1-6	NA	ASAGGVNSPLH
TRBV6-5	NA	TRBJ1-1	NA	ASSYSNRPNTEAF
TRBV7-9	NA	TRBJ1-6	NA	ASSWGGRTAYNSPLH
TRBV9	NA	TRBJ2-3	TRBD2	ASSVVAGVAGGPEDTQY
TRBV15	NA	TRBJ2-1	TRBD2	ATSRDRGGGEQF
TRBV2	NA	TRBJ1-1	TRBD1	ATKTGQDTEAF
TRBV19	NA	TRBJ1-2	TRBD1	ASRAGQGAWNYGYT